Listed below are T cell receptor beta chains from one sample, sequenced in a study of cytomegalovirus exposure and HLA in healthy donors. The assay was immunoSEQ multiplex PCR, and TCRdb's table has in-frame clones only and misses some. The sample consists of under 150,000 clones, more than 85% of them appearing once. The sample comprised PBMCs. Source of these receptors: a man between 18 and 35 years old in good health and CMV-seropositive. Both conserved end residues are part of each CDR3. Fields, in order: clone size, D gene, J gene, V gene, CDR3 DNA, CDR3 protein. D genes are given only for firm matches. Clone size is not always given. Where it is, it says once, few, many or a class for expanded clones.

clone_size: -
d_call: -
j_call: TRBJ2-3
v_call: TRBV9
cdr3_nt: TGTGCCAGCAGCGTTGCCCCAGGACATACAGGCACAGATACGCAGTATTTT
cdr3_aa: CASSVAPGHTGTDTQYF

clone_size: -
d_call: -
j_call: TRBJ1-1
v_call: TRBV2
cdr3_nt: TGTGCCAGCAGGGCCCGGGGAGGCGGCGTGACTGAAGCTTTCTTT
cdr3_aa: CASRARGGGVTEAFF

clone_size: -
d_call: -
j_call: TRBJ1-3
v_call: TRBV25-1
cdr3_nt: TGTGCCAGCAGTGGCGCAGGGAATTCTGGAAACACCATATATTTT
cdr3_aa: CASSGAGNSGNTIYF

clone_size: -
d_call: -
j_call: TRBJ2-5
v_call: TRBV30
cdr3_nt: TGTGCCTGGAGCGTCGGGACAAATAAACAAGAGACCCAGTACTTC
cdr3_aa: CAWSVGTNKQETQYF

clone_size: -
d_call: TRBD1
j_call: TRBJ1-2
v_call: TRBV5-1
cdr3_nt: TGCGCCAGCAGCCAGTTTTACAGGGGACAGGAAGGCTACACCTTC
cdr3_aa: CASSQFYRGQEGYTF

clone_size: -
d_call: TRBD2
j_call: TRBJ2-7
v_call: TRBV5-4
cdr3_nt: TGTGCCAGCAGCTTGGCAGCGGGGGAGACCTACGAGCAGTACTTC
cdr3_aa: CASSLAAGETYEQYF

clone_size: -
d_call: -
j_call: TRBJ2-3
v_call: TRBV4-2
cdr3_nt: TGTGCCAGCAGCCGTAAGCAGACGACGGAGTATTCAGATACGCAGTATTTT
cdr3_aa: CASSRKQTTEYSDTQYF

clone_size: -
d_call: TRBD2
j_call: TRBJ2-1
v_call: TRBV27
cdr3_nt: TGTGCCAGCAGCAGACGGACTAGCGGGAGGGGCTCCTACAATGAGCAGTTCTTC
cdr3_aa: CASSRRTSGRGSYNEQFF

clone_size: -
d_call: -
j_call: TRBJ1-5
v_call: TRBV30
cdr3_nt: TGTGCCTGGAGGGGGGGTGGGAATCAGCCCCAGCATTTT
cdr3_aa: CAWRGGGNQPQHF

clone_size: -
d_call: -
j_call: TRBJ1-4
v_call: TRBV25-1
cdr3_nt: TGTGCCAGCAGTGAATCGGGGGGCGAAAAACTGTTTTTT
cdr3_aa: CASSESGGEKLFF

clone_size: -
d_call: -
j_call: TRBJ2-7
v_call: TRBV20-1
cdr3_nt: TGCAGTGCTTCAGGGTTAGGGGAGCAGTACTTC
cdr3_aa: CSASGLGEQYF

clone_size: once
d_call: TRBD2
j_call: TRBJ2-7
v_call: TRBV7-8
cdr3_nt: TGTGCCAGCAGCCAAAATCGGTTTCAGACTAGCCGCACCTACGAGCAGTACTTC
cdr3_aa: CASSQNRFQTSRTYEQYF

clone_size: -
d_call: -
j_call: TRBJ2-3
v_call: TRBV7-9
cdr3_nt: TGTGCCAGCAGGGGGCCCCGCACAGATACGCAGTATTTT
cdr3_aa: CASRGPRTDTQYF

clone_size: -
d_call: TRBD1
j_call: TRBJ1-1
v_call: TRBV11-3
cdr3_nt: TGTGCCAGCACCCATTCGGCCGCCCAGACAGGGGGGATCACTGAAGCTTTCTTT
cdr3_aa: CASTHSAAQTGGITEAFF

clone_size: -
d_call: -
j_call: TRBJ2-1
v_call: TRBV10-3
cdr3_nt: TGTGCCATCAGTGAAGGGGGTATCTCCTACAATGAGCAGTTCTTC
cdr3_aa: CAISEGGISYNEQFF

clone_size: many
d_call: TRBD1
j_call: TRBJ1-2
v_call: TRBV5-1
cdr3_nt: TGCGCCAGCAGCCCGGACAGGGGTACCTATGGCTACACCTTC
cdr3_aa: CASSPDRGTYGYTF

clone_size: -
d_call: -
j_call: TRBJ2-3
v_call: TRBV5-1
cdr3_nt: TGCGCCAGCAGCTTGAACGGTCTAGCTTACACAGATACGCAGTATTTT
cdr3_aa: CASSLNGLAYTDTQYF

clone_size: -
d_call: -
j_call: TRBJ2-7
v_call: TRBV11-2
cdr3_nt: TGTGCCAGCAGCCCCCCAGGCGGGTACTTCTCCTACGAGCAGTACTTC
cdr3_aa: CASSPPGGYFSYEQYF

clone_size: -
d_call: -
j_call: TRBJ2-5
v_call: TRBV2
cdr3_nt: TGTGCCAGCAGTGAGTGGGGAGAAGAGACCCAGTACTTC
cdr3_aa: CASSEWGEETQYF

clone_size: -
d_call: -
j_call: TRBJ2-7
v_call: TRBV19
cdr3_nt: TGTGCCACAAATCCGGACGGGAGAACCTACGAGCAGTACTTC
cdr3_aa: CATNPDGRTYEQYF

clone_size: once
d_call: TRBD1
j_call: TRBJ1-2
v_call: TRBV28
cdr3_nt: TGTGCCAGCAGTTCCCAAGGACAGGGGGCGGGCTACACCTTC
cdr3_aa: CASSSQGQGAGYTF

clone_size: -
d_call: -
j_call: TRBJ2-3
v_call: TRBV19
cdr3_nt: TGTGCCAGTAGGTGGGCACCTGGGAGCACAGATACGCAGTATTTT
cdr3_aa: CASRWAPGSTDTQYF

clone_size: -
d_call: -
j_call: TRBJ2-3
v_call: TRBV7-2
cdr3_nt: TGTGCCAGCAGCTCCACGGCGGGGACCCTCACAGATACGCAGTATTTT
cdr3_aa: CASSSTAGTLTDTQYF

clone_size: -
d_call: TRBD1
j_call: TRBJ2-1
v_call: TRBV7-3
cdr3_nt: TGTGCCAGCAGCTTAGGGACAGGGGTATACAATGAGCAGTTCTTC
cdr3_aa: CASSLGTGVYNEQFF

clone_size: -
d_call: TRBD2
j_call: TRBJ2-1
v_call: TRBV25-1
cdr3_nt: TGTGCCAGCAGCCAGACTAGCGGGGGGATGAATGAGCAGTTCTTC
cdr3_aa: CASSQTSGGMNEQFF

clone_size: -
d_call: -
j_call: TRBJ2-3
v_call: TRBV6-4
cdr3_nt: TGTGCCAGCAGTGACTCGGGGGGATCTAGCACAGATACGCAGTATTTT
cdr3_aa: CASSDSGGSSTDTQYF

clone_size: few
d_call: TRBD1
j_call: TRBJ2-7
v_call: TRBV25-1
cdr3_nt: TGTGCCAGCAGAGGACAGGGTGCCAACGAGCAGTACTTC
cdr3_aa: CASRGQGANEQYF

clone_size: -
d_call: -
j_call: TRBJ2-5
v_call: TRBV7-7
cdr3_nt: TGTGCCAGCAGCTTAGCAAACTCGGGGGAGACCCAGTACTTC
cdr3_aa: CASSLANSGETQYF

clone_size: -
d_call: -
j_call: TRBJ1-3
v_call: TRBV11-2
cdr3_nt: TGTGCCAGCAGCCAACTTAGTATGGGGGGGTCAGGAAACACCATATATTTT
cdr3_aa: CASSQLSMGGSGNTIYF

clone_size: -
d_call: TRBD1
j_call: TRBJ2-7
v_call: TRBV5-8
cdr3_nt: TGTGCCAGCAGCTTGGGTTTTGGGACAGGGGCTAACGAGCAGTACTTC
cdr3_aa: CASSLGFGTGANEQYF

clone_size: -
d_call: -
j_call: TRBJ1-5
v_call: TRBV7-8
cdr3_nt: TGTGCCAGCAGCTACCGAGATCAGCCCCAGCATTTT
cdr3_aa: CASSYRDQPQHF

clone_size: once
d_call: -
j_call: TRBJ2-7
v_call: TRBV29-1
cdr3_nt: TGCAGCGTTAGGGGGGGGAGCTCCTACGAGCAGTACTTC
cdr3_aa: CSVRGGSSYEQYF

clone_size: -
d_call: -
j_call: TRBJ1-1
v_call: TRBV6-1
cdr3_nt: TGTGCCAGCAGTGAAGCGAACAGCCCTGAAGCTTTCTTT
cdr3_aa: CASSEANSPEAFF

clone_size: -
d_call: TRBD1
j_call: TRBJ2-7
v_call: TRBV19
cdr3_nt: TGTGCCAGTAGTATAGCATCGAGGACAGGAGGAACCTACGAGCAGTACTTC
cdr3_aa: CASSIASRTGGTYEQYF

clone_size: -
d_call: TRBD2
j_call: TRBJ2-3
v_call: TRBV28
cdr3_nt: TGTGCCAGCAGTTTTGGGACTAGCGGGTATAGCACAGATACGCAGTATTTT
cdr3_aa: CASSFGTSGYSTDTQYF

clone_size: -
d_call: TRBD2
j_call: TRBJ2-2
v_call: TRBV19
cdr3_nt: TGTGCCAGTAGAAACGGGGGGGCCAGGACCGGGGAGCTGTTTTTT
cdr3_aa: CASRNGGARTGELFF

clone_size: -
d_call: TRBD2
j_call: TRBJ2-1
v_call: TRBV7-9
cdr3_nt: TGTGCCAGCAGCTCACCGTCTAGCGGGGGGTCCTACAATGAGCAGTTCTTC
cdr3_aa: CASSSPSSGGSYNEQFF

clone_size: -
d_call: -
j_call: TRBJ2-2
v_call: TRBV14
cdr3_nt: TGTGCCAGCAGCCAAGTCCGCACCGGGGAGCTGTTTTTT
cdr3_aa: CASSQVRTGELFF

clone_size: once
d_call: -
j_call: TRBJ1-4
v_call: TRBV6-1
cdr3_nt: TGTGCCAGCAGTGAAGTTTGGGTATCAGGGCAAGATGAAAAACTGTTTTTT
cdr3_aa: CASSEVWVSGQDEKLFF

clone_size: -
d_call: TRBD2
j_call: TRBJ2-7
v_call: TRBV11-3
cdr3_nt: TGTGCCAGCAGCCCAAGAGGCGGGAGCGTTTACGAGCAGTACTTC
cdr3_aa: CASSPRGGSVYEQYF

clone_size: -
d_call: -
j_call: TRBJ1-5
v_call: TRBV5-4
cdr3_nt: TGTGCCAGCAGCTTTCACGGGATGGGGCAGCCCCAGCATTTT
cdr3_aa: CASSFHGMGQPQHF

clone_size: -
d_call: -
j_call: TRBJ1-3
v_call: TRBV6-5
cdr3_nt: TGTGCCAGCAGCCAACAGGGTTTGCGGGGAAACACCATATATTTT
cdr3_aa: CASSQQGLRGNTIYF

clone_size: -
d_call: TRBD1
j_call: TRBJ2-1
v_call: TRBV2
cdr3_nt: TGTGCCAGCAGCGGACAGGCCAATGAGCAGTTCTTC
cdr3_aa: CASSGQANEQFF